The rows below give T cell receptor beta chains drawn from one sample of a study of Graves' ophthalmopathy and Graves' hyperthyroidism. TCRdb fed the multiplex PCR reads into MiXCR, producing one record per CDR3 protein. The sample carries approximately 410,000 distinct CDR3 sequences, roughly 15% recorded once. The sequenced material came from peripheral blood. Receptors were obtained from a woman younger than 30 with stable Graves' hyperthyroidism. Both conserved end residues are part of each CDR3. The D gene is left open where the match is weak. Some rows have no size entry. The others give once, few or many, or a class for an expanded clone.

clone size	V gene	D gene	J gene	CDR3 DNA	CDR3 protein
many	TRBV11-2	TRBD2	TRBJ2-5	TGTGCCAGCAGCTTAGAGACTAGCATCAATGGTTTCCAAGAGACCCAGTACTTC	CASSLETSINGFQETQYF
many	TRBV9	NA	TRBJ1-2	TGTGCCAGCAGCCCCCTGTCGGCGGTTTATGGCTACACCTTC	CASSPLSAVYGYTF
many	TRBV28	NA	TRBJ2-7	TGTGCCAGCAGTTTAGAAATGTTATACGAGCAGTACTTC	CASSLEMLYEQYF
many	TRBV6-2/TRBV6-3	TRBD1	TRBJ1-1	TGTGCCAGCAGTCTCGACAGGGTGGGAAGGGCTTTCTTT	CASSLDRVGRAFF
many	TRBV29-1	NA	TRBJ1-2	TGCAGCGTTGAAGTCCAGGGGAGTATTCATGGCTACACCTTC	CSVEVQGSIHGYTF
many	TRBV6-2/TRBV6-3	TRBD1	TRBJ2-7	TGTGCCAGCATTCCCACCATCCCGGGACAGGGGGCCGAGCAGTACTTC	CASIPTIPGQGAEQYF
many	TRBV4-1	NA	TRBJ2-7	TGCGCCAGCAGTCAAGTAGACTTACAGGGCGGCTACGAGCAGTACTTC	CASSQVDLQGGYEQYF
many	TRBV7-2	TRBD1	TRBJ1-2	TGTGCCAGCAGCTTCCGGGACAGAAGACATGGCTACACCTTC	CASSFRDRRHGYTF
NA	TRBV5-1	NA	TRBJ2-4	TGCGCCAGCAGCCTCCCCCTGACTAGTTCTACGGACATTCAGTACTTC	CASSLPLTSSTDIQYF
few	TRBV5-1	NA	TRBJ2-7	TGCGCCAGCAGCCGTTCGTTCCGGGGTCAGTCCACCTACGAGCAGTACTTC	CASSRSFRGQSTYEQYF
many	TRBV12-3/TRBV12-4	NA	TRBJ1-1	TGTGCCAGCAGCTACGGACAGACTGAAGCTTTCTTT	CASSYGQTEAFF
NA	TRBV6-2/TRBV6-3	TRBD2	TRBJ2-5	TGTGCCAGCAGTTATACGCCAGCGGGGATACTACAAGAGACCCAGTACTTC	CASSYTPAGILQETQYF
many	TRBV2	NA	TRBJ1-6	TGTGCCAGCAGGGCTACGATTATTACGGCAAATTCACCCCTCCACTTT	CASRATIITANSPLHF
few	TRBV7-3	TRBD2	TRBJ2-5	TGTGCCAGCAGCTTAAGGCCCCAGGGACTAGCGGGGGGCTGGGGCCCGTACCAAGAGACCCAGTACTTC	CASSLRPQGLAGGWGPYQETQYF
few	TRBV5-1	NA	TRBJ2-5	TGCGCCAGCAGCCAGACGGGTGTATCCCAAGAGACCCAGTACTTC	CASSQTGVSQETQYF
many	TRBV11-3	NA	TRBJ1-1	TGTGCCAGCAGCTTAACAATGAACACTGAAGCTTTCTTT	CASSLTMNTEAFF
many	TRBV20-1	NA	TRBJ1-1	TGCAGTGCTAGAGATTGGTTTTGGGGCATCGGAATCACTGAAGCTTTCTTT	CSARDWFWGIGITEAFF
few	TRBV4-1	TRBD1	TRBJ2-7	TGCGCCAGCAGCCAAGGGATCGGGGGACAGGGGTACGAGCAGTACTTC	CASSQGIGGQGYEQYF
many	TRBV6-1	NA	TRBJ2-5	TGTGCCAGCAGTGAGGTGGGGGAGACCCAGTACTTC	CASSEVGETQYF
many	TRBV10-3	NA	TRBJ1-5	TGTGCCATCAGTGTTGACCCCCGAGGTCAGCCCCAGCATTTT	CAISVDPRGQPQHF
many	TRBV29-1	NA	TRBJ2-7	TGCAGCGTTGAAGATCAGCCGGGCGAGCAGTACTTC	CSVEDQPGEQYF
many	TRBV11-3	TRBD1	TRBJ1-2	TGTGCCAGCAGCCTTAGCCCCGGACAGGACTATGGCTACACCTTC	CASSLSPGQDYGYTF
many	TRBV27	NA	TRBJ2-5	TGTGCCAGCAGTTTAATGGGGGATCTGATCGCGAAGACCCAGTACTTC	CASSLMGDLIAKTQYF
many	TRBV12-3/TRBV12-4	NA	TRBJ1-1	TGTGCCAGCAGTTTATCAGATATGAACACTGAAGCTTTCTTT	CASSLSDMNTEAFF
many	TRBV19	NA	TRBJ1-5	TGTGCCAGTAGTGAGGGGGTAGGCGGGCAGCCCCAGCATTTT	CASSEGVGGQPQHF
many	TRBV24-1	TRBD1	TRBJ2-7	TGTGCCACCAGTGAGGACAGGGACGACGAGCAGTACTTC	CATSEDRDDEQYF
many	TRBV20-1	NA	TRBJ1-6	TGCAGTGCTAAGATTACAGCAACCGAATCACCCCTCCACTTT	CSAKITATESPLHF
many	TRBV20-1	NA	TRBJ1-1	TGCAGTGCTACCCGGACCGAGAGGTACACTGAAGCTTTCTTT	CSATRTERYTEAFF
many	TRBV6-5	NA	TRBJ1-2	TGTGCCAGCAGTTACTCGACTGGACAGCACAACTATGGCTACACCTTC	CASSYSTGQHNYGYTF
many	TRBV10-3	TRBD1	TRBJ2-7	TGTGCCATCGGGTCGGTGACAGGGGGCTCCGAGCAGTACTTC	CAIGSVTGGSEQYF
many	TRBV11-1	NA	TRBJ1-2	TGTGCCAGCAGCACCACAGCTAACTATGGCTACACCTTC	CASSTTANYGYTF
many	TRBV6-2/TRBV6-3	NA	TRBJ2-5	TGTGCCAGCAGCCGCCCCACTAGTGGGGGCGGAGAGACCCAGTACTTC	CASSRPTSGGGETQYF